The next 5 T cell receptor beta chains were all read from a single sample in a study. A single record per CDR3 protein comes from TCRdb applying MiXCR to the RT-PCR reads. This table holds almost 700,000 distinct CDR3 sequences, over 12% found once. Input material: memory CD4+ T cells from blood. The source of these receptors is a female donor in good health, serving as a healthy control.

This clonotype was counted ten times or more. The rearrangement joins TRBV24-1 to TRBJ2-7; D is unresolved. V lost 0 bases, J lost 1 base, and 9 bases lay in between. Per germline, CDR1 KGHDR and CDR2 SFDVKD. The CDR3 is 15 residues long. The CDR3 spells CATSDLTHGSYEQYF. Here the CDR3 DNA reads TGTGCCACCAGTGATTTGACTCACGGGTCCTACGAGCAGTACTTC.

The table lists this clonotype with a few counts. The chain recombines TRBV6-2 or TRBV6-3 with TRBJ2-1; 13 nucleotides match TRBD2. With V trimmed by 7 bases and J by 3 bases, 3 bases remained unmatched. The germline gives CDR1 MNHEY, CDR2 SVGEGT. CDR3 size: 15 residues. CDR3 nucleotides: TGTGCCAGCACGACTAGCGGGGGGTACTACAATGAGCAGTTCTTC. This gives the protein CASTTSGGYYNEQFF.

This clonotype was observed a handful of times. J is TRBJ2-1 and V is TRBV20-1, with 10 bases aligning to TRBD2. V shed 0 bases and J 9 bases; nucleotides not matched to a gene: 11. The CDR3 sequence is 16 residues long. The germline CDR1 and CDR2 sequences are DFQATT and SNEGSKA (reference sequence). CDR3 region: CSARDWLAGVGGEQFF. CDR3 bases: TGCAGTGCTAGAGATTGGCTAGCGGGAGTCGGCGGTGAGCAGTTCTTC.

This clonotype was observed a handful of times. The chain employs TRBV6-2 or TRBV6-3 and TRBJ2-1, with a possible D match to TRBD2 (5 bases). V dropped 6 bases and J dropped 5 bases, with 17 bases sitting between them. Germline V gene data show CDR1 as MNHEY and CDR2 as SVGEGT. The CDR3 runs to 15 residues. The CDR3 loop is CASSESGYKHNEQFF. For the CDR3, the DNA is TGTGCCAGCAGCGAAAGCGGATACAAGCACAATGAGCAGTTCTTC.

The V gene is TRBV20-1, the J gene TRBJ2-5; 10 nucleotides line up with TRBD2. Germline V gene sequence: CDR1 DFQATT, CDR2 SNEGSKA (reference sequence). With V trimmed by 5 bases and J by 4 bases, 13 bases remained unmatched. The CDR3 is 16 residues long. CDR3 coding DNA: TGCAGTGCTCCCCTCGGGCTAGCGGGGGTTCGAGAGACCCAGTACTTC. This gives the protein CSAPLGLAGVRETQYF.